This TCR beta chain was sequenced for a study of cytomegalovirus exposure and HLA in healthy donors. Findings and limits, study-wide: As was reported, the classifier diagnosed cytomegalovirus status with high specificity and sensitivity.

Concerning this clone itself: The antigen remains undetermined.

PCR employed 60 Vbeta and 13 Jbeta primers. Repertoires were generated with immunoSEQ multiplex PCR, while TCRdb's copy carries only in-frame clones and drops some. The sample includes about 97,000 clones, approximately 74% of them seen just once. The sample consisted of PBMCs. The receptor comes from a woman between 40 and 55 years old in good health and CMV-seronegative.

In nucleotides, the CDR3 is TGTGCCTGGAGTGTAAATCGCGGGAACTCCTACGAGCAGTACTTC. Its translation: CAWSVNRGNSYEQYF. The gene calls are TRBV30 and TRBJ2-7, with D possibly matching TRBD2 (6 bases). V shed 0 bases and J shed 0 bases, with 12 bases lying between them. The germline V gene has CDR1 GTSNPN and CDR2 SVGIG (reference sequence). This CDR3 comprises 15 residues. Combining the CDR3 with reference TRBV30 and TRBJ2-7 gives the whole variable domain SQTIHQWPATLVQPVGSPLSLECTVEGTSNPNLYWYRQAAGRGLQLLFYSVGIGQISSEVPQNLSASRPQDRQFILSSKKLLLSDSGFYLCAWSVNRGNSYEQYFGPGTRLTVT.